This T cell receptor beta chain comes out of a study of T cells in Graves' hyperthyroidism and ophthalmopathy. Study summary: Initial diagnosis, before any treatment, was when peripheral blood was collected. Overall study findings and caveats: Most clonotypes expanded in the thyroid (above 0.001) were also present in blood. In the analysis, a 13 V-J model separated ophthalmopathy from stable hyperthyroidism.

Many counts were recorded for this clonotype. The antigen remains undetermined. TCR beta CDR3 regions were amplified from RNA. The TCR CDR3 first-round RT-PCR relied on the HTBI primer set. TCRdb used MiXCR to reprocess the multiplex PCR reads, holding one entry per CDR3 protein. The table includes 150,000 to 200,000 distinct CDR3 sequences, 9.4% detected once. Sequencing was done on a sample of blood. This receptor was identified in a woman between 18 and 30 years old with Graves' hyperthyroidism that later progressed to Graves' ophthalmopathy.

The CDR3 here is CSAARTSQETQYF. Here the CDR3 DNA reads TGCAGTGCGGCACGGACTAGTCAAGAGACCCAGTACTTC. The V and J genes are TRBV20-1 and TRBJ2-5, with 7 bases lining up with TRBD2. Germline V gene sequence: CDR1 DFQATT, CDR2 SNEGSKA (reference sequence). The junction had 6 bases not matched to a gene; V was cut back by 6 bases and J by 2 bases. The CDR3 loop spans 13 amino acids.